Each of the 25 T cell receptor beta chains below was sequenced from the same sample in a study of shared clonotypes between healthy human individuals. Positive CCR7 selection of CD45RO-negative cells yielded the naive CD8 cells, and terminally differentiated effector memory CD45RA+ cells were excluded. Profiling relied on immunoSEQ multiplex PCR, and the TCRdb table lists in-frame clones only, not all of them. Among 700,000 to 950,000 clones listed, around 96% were seen once. The sample taken for sequencing was naive CD8+ T cells sorted from blood. The receptors originated from a man aged 30-40 years in good health.

The V call is TRBV7-9, the J call TRBJ1-2; 9 bases match TRBD1. V dropped 5 bases and J dropped 8; count of bases not matched to a gene: 9. This CDR3 has 14 residues. Per the germline V gene, CDR1 is SEHNR and CDR2 is FQNEAQ (reference sequence). CDR3 nucleotide sequence: TGTGCCAGCAGCCCGGGACAGGGAATTGGAGGCTACACCTTC. Protein product: CASSPGQGIGGYTF.

V and J are TRBV30 and TRBJ2-7; a possible D gene is TRBD2 (5 bases). Germline CDR1 GTSNPN, CDR2 SVGIG (reference sequence). CDR3 size: 12 residues. Trimming took 5 bases from V and 8 from J, leaving 16 bases between them. The DNA of the CDR3 is TGTGCCTGGGACCTAGGGAGCGGTAAGCAGTACTTC. Amino acids: CAWDLGSGKQYF.

This sequence joins TRBV5-4 and TRBJ2-7; TRBD2 agrees at 7 bases. This CDR3 is 14 amino acids long. Trimming took 3 bases from V and 5 from J; bases not matched to a gene: 8. Germline CDR1 and CDR2: SGHNT and YYREEE (reference sequence). CDR3: CASSSTLGLDEQYF. As DNA, the CDR3 is TGTGCCAGCAGCTCGACCCTAGGACTAGACGAGCAGTACTTC.

This chain joins TRBV30 and TRBJ2-2, with D perhaps TRBD1 (5 bases). This CDR3 is 15 amino acids long. Trimming removed 2 bases at V and 3 bases at J, with 13 bases between. Germline V gene sequence: CDR1 GTSNPN, CDR2 SVGIG (reference sequence). The DNA for the CDR3 is TGTGCCTGGAGTCACCTGGGGCTATACACCGGGGAGCTGTTTTTT. It codes for CAWSHLGLYTGELFF.

The chain has TRBV5-1 and TRBJ1-1; tentative D call: TRBD1 (5 bases). From germline, CDR1 is SGHRS and CDR2 YFSETQ. Trimming stripped 5 bases from V and 0 bases from J, with 14 bases between. This CDR3 has 15 amino acids. The CDR3 protein is CASRPGDPLNTEAFF. CDR3 DNA: TGCGCCAGCAGGCCCGGGGACCCCTTGAACACTGAAGCTTTCTTT.

J is TRBJ2-5 and V is TRBV11-2; the D call may be TRBD1 or TRBD2 (5 bases each). The CDR3 runs to 16 residues. CDR1 and CDR2 from the germline V gene are SGHAT and FQNNGV. V was shortened by 4 bases and J by 1 base, with 16 bases between the two germline ends. The CDR3 loop reads CASSSRWDASQETQYF. DNA for the CDR3: TGTGCCAGCAGCTCGAGGTGGGACGCTAGCCAAGAGACCCAGTACTTC.

The V gene is TRBV19, the J gene TRBJ2-7; TRBD2 matches at 11 bases. This CDR3 is 16 amino acids long. The germline CDR1 and CDR2 sequences are LNHDA and SQIVND (reference sequence). With V trimmed by 5 bases and J by 5 bases, 11 bases remained unmatched. This CDR3 is CASSGHLSGRADEQYF. For the CDR3, the DNA is TGTGCCAGTAGTGGTCACCTTAGCGGGAGGGCCGACGAGCAGTACTTC.

This chain connects TRBV11-2 to TRBJ2-2; maybe TRBD2 (6 bases). The ends were cut back, 3 bases at V and 6 bases at J, with 11 bases in the middle. The germline gives CDR1 SGHAT, CDR2 FQNNGV. The CDR3 totals 14 residues. CDR3 nucleotide sequence: TGTGCCAGCAGCTTTCTCGGAGGGGCCGGGGAGCTGTTTTTT. Amino acid sequence: CASSFLGGAGELFF.

This rearrangement joins TRBV11-2 to TRBJ2-2; 8 nucleotides agree with TRBD2. CDR1 SGHAT and CDR2 FQNNGV come from the germline V gene. The CDR3 covers 16 residues. V lost 1 base, J lost 4 bases, and 5 bases stayed unmatched. For the CDR3, the DNA is TGTGCCAGCAGCTTAGTTAGCGGGATCGGCACCGGGGAGCTGTTTTTT. Translation: CASSLVSGIGTGELFF.

This chain connects TRBV27 to TRBJ1-1; 8 nucleotides line up with TRBD1. In germline, CDR1 is MNHEY, CDR2 SMNVEV (reference sequence). CDR3 length: 17 amino acids. V gave up 3 bases and J gave up 5 bases; unmatched junction bases: 14. CDR3 region: CASSFWGAGGLVTEAFF. In DNA, the CDR3 is TGTGCCAGCAGTTTCTGGGGCGCAGGGGGCTTGGTGACTGAAGCTTTCTTT.

CDR3 loop: CASSQIVGSYEQYF. CDR3 DNA sequence: TGTGCCAGCAGCCAAATCGTGGGGAGCTACGAGCAGTACTTC. The V and J genes are TRBV7-9 and TRBJ2-7, with D possibly being TRBD2 (5 bases). The V end lost 5 bases, the J end lost 3 bases, and 14 bases lay between the germline ends. This CDR3 contains 14 residues. The germline CDR1 and CDR2 sequences are SEHNR and FQNEAQ (reference sequence).

The chain recombines TRBV7-9 with TRBJ1-3; D uncertain. Germline CDR1 SEHNR, CDR2 FQNEAQ (reference sequence). The CDR3 extends over 13 amino acids. V lost 1 base and J lost 8, with 9 bases in between. The CDR3 nucleotides are TGTGCCAGCAGCTTAGTGGTTATCGACACCATATATTTT. This translates into CASSLVVIDTIYF.

V usage is TRBV11-2 and J usage is TRBJ2-2; D is perhaps TRBD1 or TRBD2 (5 bases each). V was pared by 1 base and J by 7 bases, with 13 bases between. CDR1 and CDR2 (germline): SGHAT, FQNNGV. This CDR3 contains 15 residues. CDR3 nucleotide sequence: TGTGCCAGCAGCTTAGGGGGGAGAGTCATCGGGGAGCTGTTTTTT. This translates into CASSLGGRVIGELFF.

The rearrangement joins TRBV7-9 to TRBJ2-7; D perhaps matches TRBD2 (5 bases). Germline CDR1 and CDR2: SEHNR and FQNEAQ (reference sequence). This CDR3 is 15 amino acids long. V was trimmed by 5 bases and J by 2 bases, leaving 16 bases between them. DNA for the CDR3: TGTGCCAGCAGCGGTACGGGGTCTCCAGCCTACGAGCAGTACTTC. Translated, it gives CASSGTGSPAYEQYF. The whole variable domain, filled in from reference TRBV7-9 and TRBJ2-7, reads DTGVSQNPRHKITKRGQNVTFRCDPISEHNRLYWYRQTLGQGPEFLTYFQNEAQLEKSRLLSDRFSAERPKGSFSTLEIQRTEQGDSAMYLCASSGTGSPAYEQYFGPGTRLTVT.

The chain is built from TRBV4-1 and TRBJ2-1; 12 bases agree with TRBD2. Germline assignment: CDR1 MGHRA and CDR2 YSYEKL. This CDR3 comprises 16 residues. V was pared by 0 bases and J by 9 bases, with 6 bases of the junction left unmatched. This chain's CDR3 is CASSQEGLAGGGEQFF. The CDR3 DNA reads TGCGCCAGCAGCCAAGAGGGCCTAGCGGGAGGGGGTGAGCAGTTCTTC.

The CDR3 nucleotides read TGCGCCAGCAGCTTGACCGGGAGGGGTAGCTCCTACGAGCAGTACTTC. Protein: CASSLTGRGSSYEQYF. The chain uses TRBV5-1 and TRBJ2-7; TRBD2 agrees at 8 bases. The CDR3 is made up of 16 amino acids. Germline V gene data show CDR1 as SGHRS and CDR2 as YFSETQ. The ends lost 1 base at V and 0 bases at J; junction bases unmatched: 6.

This sequence joins TRBV27 and TRBJ1-1; D gene uncertain. CDR3 length: 14 amino acids. CDR1 and CDR2 from the germline V gene are MNHEY and SMNVEV (reference sequence). Trimming left V 0 bases short and J 4 bases short, with 9 bases between. The CDR3 DNA follows: TGTGCCAGCAGTTTATCGGCCAGTTCCACTGAAGCTTTCTTT. This codes for CASSLSASSTEAFF.

V usage is TRBV27 and J usage is TRBJ1-2; TRBD1 is a possible D gene (6 bases). V lost 6 bases to trimming and J lost 5 bases, with 19 bases between them. The CDR3 is 15 amino acids. Per germline, CDR1 MNHEY and CDR2 SMNVEV (reference sequence). DNA of the CDR3: TGTGCCAGCAGCATATCCCCAGGGGATCCATATGGCTACACCTTC. Encoded protein: CASSISPGDPYGYTF.

This chain connects TRBV29-1 to TRBJ1-2; D not certain. This CDR3 comprises 16 residues. Trimming stripped 0 bases from V and 5 bases from J, with 19 bases between. Germline assignment: CDR1 SQVTM and CDR2 ANQGSEA. The CDR3 sequence is CSVEDWGSVERYGYTF. In nucleotides, the CDR3 is TGCAGCGTTGAAGATTGGGGATCGGTCGAGAGATATGGCTACACCTTC.

The genes are TRBV27 and TRBJ2-7; possible D gene TRBD1, 5 bases. This CDR3 has 15 residues. Trimming took off 4 bases at V and 3 bases at J, with 16 bases between the two ends. Germline CDR1 MNHEY, CDR2 SMNVEV (reference sequence). In DNA form, the CDR3 reads TGTGCCAGCAGTTCCAGGGTGCAGGTGGTCTACGAGCAGTACTTC. Translated: CASSSRVQVVYEQYF.

The chain uses TRBV5-6 and TRBJ2-3; no definite D call. The germline V and J ends were trimmed by 0 bases and 0 bases, with 11 bases remaining between them. This CDR3 is 16 amino acids long. In germline, CDR1 is SGHDT, CDR2 YYEEEE. The CDR3 sequence: CASSLAVEHSTDTQYF. CDR3 nucleotides: TGTGCCAGCAGCTTGGCCGTAGAGCATAGCACAGATACGCAGTATTTT.

The gene calls are TRBV7-9 and TRBJ1-1; D remains unclear. Trimming took off 4 bases at V and 3 bases at J, with 15 bases between the two ends. Germline V CDR1 and CDR2: SEHNR, FQNEAQ (reference sequence). The CDR3 is 15 amino acids. The CDR3 DNA reads as TGTGCCAGCAGCTCCGGAAGACCCGAGTACACTGAAGCTTTCTTT. Encoded protein: CASSSGRPEYTEAFF. Together with reference TRBV7-9 and TRBJ1-1, the CDR3 gives the full variable domain: DTGVSQNPRHKITKRGQNVTFRCDPISEHNRLYWYRQTLGQGPEFLTYFQNEAQLEKSRLLSDRFSAERPKGSFSTLEIQRTEQGDSAMYLCASSSGRPEYTEAFFGQGTRLTVV.

The V call is TRBV29-1, the J call TRBJ1-1; perhaps TRBD1 as D (6 bases). V was cut by 2 bases and J by 3 bases, with 10 bases left in between. Germline values: CDR1 SQVTM, CDR2 ANQGSEA. The CDR3 sequence is 13 residues long. DNA for the CDR3: TGCAGCGTTGAATCAAACAGGGACACTGAAGCTTTCTTT. This gives the protein CSVESNRDTEAFF.

The chain is built from TRBV27 and TRBJ2-5; TRBD1 matches at 10 bases. V shed 1 base, J shed 5 bases, and the junction held 1 base outside the gene matches. The CDR3 sequence is 14 residues long. The germline CDR1 and CDR2 sequences are MNHEY and SMNVEV (reference sequence). This CDR3 reads CASSLWGQGETQYF. In nucleotides, the CDR3 is TGTGCCAGCAGTTTATGGGGACAGGGGGAGACCCAGTACTTC.

This chain joins TRBV28 and TRBJ2-1, with 9 bases that match TRBD2. This CDR3 region has 17 residues. V trimming: 5 bases; J trimming: 6 bases; junction bases outside the gene matches: 14. CDR1 is MDHEN and CDR2 is SYDVKM in the germline V gene. CDR3 nucleotides: TGTGCCAGCAGTCCTCCGCACCTAGCGGGGCCATTCAATGAGCAGTTCTTC. This gives the protein CASSPPHLAGPFNEQFF.